One and the same sample provided the 16 T cell receptor beta chains below, sequenced in a study of blood T cell repertoires in COVID-19. Method: immunoSEQ multiplex PCR; TCRdb's copy keeps in-frame clones and lacks some. The sample carries roughly 150,000 clones, about nine tenths recorded once. Sequencing was performed on PBMCs or T cells enriched from blood (not recorded which). All receptors come from a woman in her 40s who had been exposed to COVID-19.

The rearrangement links TRBV27 to TRBJ2-5; the D is unclear. CDR3 length: 14 amino acids. Trimming took off 4 bases at V and 1 base at J, with 10 bases between the two ends. Germline V gene sequence: CDR1 MNHEY, CDR2 SMNVEV (reference sequence). The CDR3 here is CASSSVQAQETQYF. The DNA of the CDR3 is TGTGCCAGCAGTTCGGTCCAGGCCCAAGAGACCCAGTACTTC.

The chain joins TRBV9 to TRBJ1-1; no firm D call. CDR1 and CDR2 from the germline V gene are SGDLS and YYNGEE. The CDR3 is made up of 14 amino acids. The V end was cut by 0 bases, the J end by 7 bases, with 13 bases between. This CDR3 reads CASSVDLGSFEAFF. CDR3 nucleotides: TGTGCCAGCAGCGTAGACTTGGGCTCGTTTGAAGCTTTCTTT.

This chain links TRBV28 with TRBJ1-4; no reliable D call. The CDR3 sequence is 12 residues long. Trimming pared 2 bases from V and 8 bases from J, leaving 6 bases between. The V gene's germline CDR1 is MDHEN and CDR2 SYDVKM. CDR3 sequence reads: CASSLSGEKLFF. Here the CDR3 DNA reads TGTGCCAGCAGTTTAAGCGGGGAAAAACTGTTTTTT.

The V call is TRBV18, the J call TRBJ1-2; D is undetermined. The V and J ends lost 4 bases and 4 bases respectively, with 13 bases between them. There are 14 residues in the CDR3. Germline V CDR1 and CDR2: KGHSH, LQKENI. CDR3 sequence (DNA): TGTGCCAGCTCACGGGTCTCCCGGGGCTATGGCTACACCTTC. Amino acids: CASSRVSRGYGYTF.

The chain joins TRBV5-8 to TRBJ2-6; D possibly corresponds to TRBD2 (5 bases). Germline V gives CDR1 SGHTS, CDR2 YDEGEE. Trimming shortened V by 1 base and J by 4 bases, and 9 bases separated the two germline ends. There are 15 residues in the CDR3. CDR3 sequence reads: CASSLWEYGANVLTF. As DNA, the CDR3 is TGTGCCAGCAGCTTGTGGGAGTACGGGGCCAACGTCCTGACTTTC.

This chain uses TRBV12-3 or TRBV12-4 with TRBJ1-2, with a tentative D call TRBD1 (6 bases). The ends were cut back, 4 bases at V and 13 bases at J, with 19 bases in the middle. The CDR3 spans 13 residues. In nucleotides, the CDR3 is TGTGCCAGCAGTTCCCAACCCGGGGGGCGTGGCACCTTC. It codes for CASSSQPGGRGTF.

The chain is built from TRBV6-2 or TRBV6-3 and TRBJ2-7; TRBD2 matches 15 bases. This CDR3 contains 16 residues. The trim removed 5 bases at V and 7 bases at J, leaving 9 bases unmatched. Germline V gene sequence: CDR1 MNHEY, CDR2 SVGEGT. The CDR3 nucleotides read TGTGCCAGCAGTCCCGGACGGACTAGCGGGGGGGAAGAGCAGTACTTC. Its protein product is CASSPGRTSGGEEQYF.

V gene TRBV3-1 (or the pseudogene TRBV3-2) combines with J gene TRBJ1-1; 9 nucleotides match TRBD1. Trimming at V came to 3 bases and at J to 11 bases, leaving 10 bases not matched to a gene. The CDR3 consists of 14 residues. Germline V gene sequence: CDR1 LGHDT, CDR2 YNNKEL (reference sequence). DNA of the CDR3: TGTGCCAGCAGCCAGGGGACCGGGACAGGGTGGGCTTTCTTT. As protein: CASSQGTGTGWAFF.

This clone has only a few counts. The genes are TRBV7-2 and TRBJ2-1, with D tentatively TRBD2 (6 bases). This CDR3 comprises 14 residues. Germline V CDR1 and CDR2: SGHTA, FQGNSA. With 5 bases removed from V and 6 bases from J, the gap between germline ends came to 14 bases. The CDR3 spells CASSTEGWGNEQFF. DNA for the CDR3: TGTGCCAGCAGCACGGAGGGGTGGGGCAATGAGCAGTTCTTC.

This chain joins TRBV7-2 and TRBJ2-5, with 9 bases matching TRBD1. V lost 4 bases and J lost 3; bases outside the gene matches: 3. Germline lookup yields CDR1 SGHTA and CDR2 FQGNSA. The CDR3 covers 14 residues. In nucleotides, the CDR3 is TGTGCCAGCAGCTGGGGACAGGGTGAAGAGACCCAGTACTTC. Translating gives CASSWGQGEETQYF. Based on the CDR3 plus reference TRBV7-2 and TRBJ2-5, the full variable domain is GAGVSQSPSNKVTEKGKDVELRCDPISGHTALYWYRQSLGQGLEFLIYFQGNSAPDKSGLPSDRFSAERTGGSVSTLTIQRTQQEDSAVYLCASSWGQGEETQYFGPGTRLLVL.

The V gene is TRBV4-1, the J gene TRBJ1-2; D might be TRBD1 (5 bases). Germline V CDR1 and CDR2: MGHRA, YSYEKL. The V gene lost 2 bases and the J gene lost 4 bases, with 23 bases spanning the gap. The CDR3 is 18 residues long. This CDR3 is CASSQRFALDRPFYGYTF. The CDR3 region has the DNA TGCGCCAGCAGCCAACGATTTGCCTTAGACAGACCTTTCTATGGCTACACCTTC.

The chain links TRBV27 to TRBJ1-1, with 7 bases aligning to TRBD1. Trimming removed 4 bases from V and 1 base from J; junction bases left unmatched: 6. The CDR3 has 15 amino acids. In germline, CDR1 is MNHEY, CDR2 SMNVEV (reference sequence). CDR3 in DNA: TGTGCCAGCAGTTCTCGCCAGGGGGGGAACACTGAAGCTTTCTTT. This sequence encodes CASSSRQGGNTEAFF.

This rearrangement joins TRBV5-5 to TRBJ2-7; possible D gene TRBD1, 6 bases. V was shortened by 5 bases and J by 4 bases, with 19 bases between the two germline ends. This CDR3 has 15 amino acids. Germline V gene data show CDR1 as SGHKS and CDR2 as YYEKEE (reference sequence). In DNA, the CDR3 is TGTGCCAGCAGTTTCGCCACCGGGACACCTTACGAGCAGTACTTC. Translated, it gives CASSFATGTPYEQYF.

The chain recombines TRBV5-1 with TRBJ1-2, with a tentative D call TRBD1 (5 bases). The germline V and J ends were trimmed by 5 bases and 8 bases, with 16 bases remaining between them. CDR1 and CDR2 (germline): SGHRS, YFSETQ. CDR3 length: 13 amino acids. DNA of the CDR3: TGCGCCAGCAGGATAGACAGTAGTCGGGGCTACACCTTC. Its translation: CASRIDSSRGYTF.

This clone was detected once. V gene TRBV6-2 or TRBV6-3 combines with J gene TRBJ2-7, with D tentatively TRBD2 (7 bases). Trimming cost V 6 bases and J 2 bases, with 14 bases left between them. The CDR3 has 14 amino acids. The germline V gene encodes CDR1 MNHEY and CDR2 SVGEGT. The CDR3 DNA reads TGTGCCAGCAGCCATGGGGGGGGGCCCTACGAGCAGTACTTC. Its protein product is CASSHGGGPYEQYF.

The V and J genes are TRBV12-5 and TRBJ2-7, with 10 bases lining up with TRBD2. The CDR3 loop spans 16 amino acids. The germline V gene encodes CDR1 LGHNT and CDR2 FRNRAP. V shed 1 base and J 7 bases; nucleotides not matched to a gene: 10. CDR3 loop: CASGLARNILAGEQYF. CDR3 in DNA: TGTGCTAGTGGTTTGGCGCGTAACATACTAGCGGGGGAGCAGTACTTC.